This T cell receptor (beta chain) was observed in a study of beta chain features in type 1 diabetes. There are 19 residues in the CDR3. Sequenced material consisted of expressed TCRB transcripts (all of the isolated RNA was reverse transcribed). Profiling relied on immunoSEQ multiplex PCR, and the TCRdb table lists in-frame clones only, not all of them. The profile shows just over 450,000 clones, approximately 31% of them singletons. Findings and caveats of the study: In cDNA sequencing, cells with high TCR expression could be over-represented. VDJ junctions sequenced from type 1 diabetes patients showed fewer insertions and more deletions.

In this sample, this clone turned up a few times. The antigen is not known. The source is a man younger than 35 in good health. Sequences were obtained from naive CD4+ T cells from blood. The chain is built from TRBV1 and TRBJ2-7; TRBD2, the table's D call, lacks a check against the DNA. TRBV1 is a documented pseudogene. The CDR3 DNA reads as TGCACCAGCAGCCAACCCGGGACTAGCGGGAGGGCCAGGTGGTACGAGCAGTACTTC. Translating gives CTSSQPGTSGRARWYEQYF.